This T cell receptor beta chain was identified in a study of cytomegalovirus exposure and HLA in healthy donors. Regarding the study as a whole: Some 17,000 TCR beta sequences were associated with HLA alleles at 0.05 false discovery rate in a later analysis. Researchers reported from a later analysis that most CMV-associated TCR beta chains appeared HLA-restricted.

PCR amplification relied on 60 Vbeta primers (plus 13 Jbeta primers). Produced via immunoSEQ multiplex PCR; TCRdb's table is partial and in-frame only. The sample contains around 97,000 clones, over 8% of which appear only once. Germline V lookup: CDR1 SGHTA, CDR2 FQGNSA. The length of the CDR3 is 15 residues. V gave up 3 bases and J gave up 3 bases, with 11 bases separating them. This clone has only a few counts. Its antigen is currently unknown. Sample: PBMCs. V usage is TRBV7-2 and J usage is TRBJ2-2; D is possibly TRBD2 (5 bases). The receptor's source is a man aged 50 or older in good health and CMV-seropositive. The CDR3 coding sequence is TGTGCCAGCAGCTTTGCGGACTTAGACACCGGGGAGCTGTTTTTT. Amino acid sequence: CASSFADLDTGELFF.